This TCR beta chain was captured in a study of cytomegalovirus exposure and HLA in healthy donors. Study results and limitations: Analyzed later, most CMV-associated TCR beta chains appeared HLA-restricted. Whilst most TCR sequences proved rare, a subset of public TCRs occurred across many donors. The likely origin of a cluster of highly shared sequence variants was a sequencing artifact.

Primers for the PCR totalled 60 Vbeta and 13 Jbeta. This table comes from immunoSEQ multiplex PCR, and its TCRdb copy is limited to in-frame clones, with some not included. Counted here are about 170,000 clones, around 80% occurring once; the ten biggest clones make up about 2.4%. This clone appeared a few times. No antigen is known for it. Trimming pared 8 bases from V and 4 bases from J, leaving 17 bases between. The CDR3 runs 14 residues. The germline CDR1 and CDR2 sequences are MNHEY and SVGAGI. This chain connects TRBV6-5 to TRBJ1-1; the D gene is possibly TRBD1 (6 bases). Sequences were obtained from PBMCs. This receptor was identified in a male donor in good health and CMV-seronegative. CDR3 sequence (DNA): TGTGCCAGCTCCACCACAGGGATACCCACTGAAGCTTTCTTT. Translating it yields CASSTTGIPTEAFF.